The rows below give T cell receptor beta chains drawn from one sample of a study of blood T cells in healthy people across ages. TCRdb recomputed calls from the 5' RACE reads with MiXCR, one row per CDR3 protein. The sample yields more than 500,000 distinct CDR3 sequences, 25% to 30% seen once. Source material: blood. These receptors came from an older woman in good health. CDR3s include the opening cysteine and the closing phenylalanine or tryptophan. D genes are given only for firm matches. Size is omitted from some rows. Given values are once, few, many or a class for expanded clones.

TRBJ1-2 TRBD1 few TRBV3-1 TGTGCCAGCAGCCGGACAGGGCGCTATGGCTACACCTTC CASSRTGRYGYTF
TRBJ1-1 NA NA TRBV6-2/TRBV6-3 TGTGCCAGCAGTTATATCCGAACGGAAGCTTTCTTT CASSYIRTEAFF
TRBJ2-7 NA NA TRBV6-6 TGTGCCAGCAGTTTACAAGGGGATCGCGAGCAGTACTTC CASSLQGDREQYF
TRBJ2-7 NA once TRBV7-2 TGTGCCAGCAGGCAAGTGGGGGGAGACGAGCAGTACTTC CASRQVGGDEQYF
TRBJ2-7 NA NA TRBV27 TGTGCCAGCAGAGGGACATCGACCTACGAGCAGTACTTC CASRGTSTYEQYF
TRBJ1-1 NA NA TRBV19 TGTGCCAGTAGTCGGGGGAGGCGGACTGAAGCTTTCTTT CASSRGRRTEAFF
TRBJ2-2 TRBD1 NA TRBV24-1 TGTGCCACCAGTGATTTTCGGGACAGGGTCAGCACCGGGGAGCTGTTTTTT CATSDFRDRVSTGELFF
TRBJ2-7 NA NA TRBV20-1 TGCAGTGCTAGAATCGGAAATACCTACGAGCAGTACTTC CSARIGNTYEQYF
TRBJ2-3 TRBD1 NA TRBV9 TGTGCCAGCAGCGCCAATTCCGGGACAGGGGGCCCAGATACGCAGTATTTT CASSANSGTGGPDTQYF
TRBJ2-1 TRBD1 few TRBV27 TGTGCCAGCAGCCTATCGTCTCCCGGGACAGGGTATGGTGAGCAGTTCTTC CASSLSSPGTGYGEQFF
TRBJ2-7 TRBD1 NA TRBV18 TGTGCCAGCTCACCGAACCGGGACAGCACGTTCGAGCAGTACTTC CASSPNRDSTFEQYF
TRBJ2-1 NA many TRBV7-6 TGTGCCAGCAATCACGGGGCTAGCTCCTACAATGAGCAGTTCTTC CASNHGASSYNEQFF
TRBJ2-1 NA few TRBV20-1 TGCAGTGCTAGAGGTGTGGATGAGCAGTTCTTC CSARGVDEQFF
TRBJ1-1 NA few TRBV11-3 TGTGCCAGCAGCGGGCTCTCGGGTGGAACTTTCTTT CASSGLSGGTFF
TRBJ2-2 NA NA TRBV5-1 TGCGCCAGCAGCTCGGACGCCCACACCGGGGAGCTGTTTTTT CASSSDAHTGELFF
TRBJ1-1 TRBD1 NA TRBV5-1 TGCGCCAGCAGTCCGGGACAGGGAATTGAGAACACTGAAGCTTTCTTT CASSPGQGIENTEAFF
TRBJ1-6 NA NA TRBV3-1 TGTGCCAGCAGCCAAGAACCCAGGGGCGTATCACCCCTCCACTTT CASSQEPRGVSPLHF
TRBJ2-5 NA few TRBV5-1 TGCGCCAGCAGCTTCGTCGGTGGCGAGACCCAGTACTTC CASSFVGGETQYF
TRBJ2-5 TRBD2 once TRBV7-2 TGTGCCAGCAGCTTACGGTGGGGGGGTCAAGAGACCCAGTACTTC CASSLRWGGQETQYF
TRBJ2-2 NA NA TRBV5-6 TGTGCCAGCAGCTTCATCCAGACGAACACCGGGGAGCTGTTTTTT CASSFIQTNTGELFF
TRBJ2-1 TRBD2 NA TRBV3-1 TGTGCCAGCAGCCAAGTGTCCCCCAGCGGGAATTACAATGAGCAGTTCTTC CASSQVSPSGNYNEQFF
TRBJ1-4 TRBD1 few TRBV4-3 TGCGCCAGCAGCCGGGACAGAGCAACTAATGAAAAACTGTTTTTT CASSRDRATNEKLFF
TRBJ1-1 NA NA TRBV12-3/TRBV12-4 TGTGCCAGCAGTAGATCAGCCGGGGGTAGAGCTTTCTTT CASSRSAGGRAFF
TRBJ2-2 TRBD2 few TRBV7-2 TGTGCCAGCAGGACGAAAGCGGGAGGTTACACCGGGGAGCTGTTTTTT CASRTKAGGYTGELFF
TRBJ2-2 NA NA TRBV11-2 TGTGCCAGCAGTTCTCGTAGGACGAACACCGGGGAGCTGTTTTTT CASSSRRTNTGELFF
TRBJ2-5 NA NA TRBV29-1 TGCAGCGTTTCGATAGGGGGGCGAGAGACCCAGTACTTC CSVSIGGRETQYF
TRBJ2-3 TRBD2 few TRBV20-1 TGCAGTGCTGAGACTAGCGGGGGTGGGGACACAGATACGCAGTATTTT CSAETSGGGDTDTQYF
TRBJ2-5 NA few TRBV7-2 TGTGCCAGCAGCTTAGGGACAGTCGGGAAGACCCAGTACTTC CASSLGTVGKTQYF
TRBJ2-5 TRBD2 few TRBV7-2 TGTGCCAGCAGCCCATCTAGCGGCAAAGAGACCCAGTACTTC CASSPSSGKETQYF
TRBJ1-2 NA NA TRBV6-2/TRBV6-3 TGTGCCAGCAGTCGGACAGCCTGGGGCTACACCTTC CASSRTAWGYTF
TRBJ2-5 TRBD2 NA TRBV9 TGTGCCAGCAGCGCGACTAGCGGGGGGGGATTAGGGACCCAGTACTTC CASSATSGGGLGTQYF
TRBJ1-2 TRBD1 NA TRBV6-5 TGTGCCAGCAGTTACAGGACAGGGACTGGCTACACCTTC CASSYRTGTGYTF
TRBJ2-3 NA few TRBV4-1 TGCGCCAGCAGCCACCCTTGGAAGCAGGGGAGTCTAGGCACAGATACGCAGTATTTT CASSHPWKQGSLGTDTQYF
TRBJ2-1 NA few TRBV19 TGTGCCAGTAGTACTAGACAGGTTTCCTACAATGAGCAGTTCTTC CASSTRQVSYNEQFF